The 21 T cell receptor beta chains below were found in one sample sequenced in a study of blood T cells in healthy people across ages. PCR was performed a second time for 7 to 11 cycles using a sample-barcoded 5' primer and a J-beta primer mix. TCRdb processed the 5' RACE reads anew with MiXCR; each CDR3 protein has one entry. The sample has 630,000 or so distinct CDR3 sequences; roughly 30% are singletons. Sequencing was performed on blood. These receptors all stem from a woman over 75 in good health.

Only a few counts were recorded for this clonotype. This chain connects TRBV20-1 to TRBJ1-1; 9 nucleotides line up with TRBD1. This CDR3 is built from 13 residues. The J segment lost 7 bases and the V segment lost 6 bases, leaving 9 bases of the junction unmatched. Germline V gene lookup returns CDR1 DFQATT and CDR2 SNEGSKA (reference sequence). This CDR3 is CSARTGERSEAFF. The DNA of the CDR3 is TGCAGTGCCCGGACAGGGGAGCGAAGTGAAGCTTTCTTT.

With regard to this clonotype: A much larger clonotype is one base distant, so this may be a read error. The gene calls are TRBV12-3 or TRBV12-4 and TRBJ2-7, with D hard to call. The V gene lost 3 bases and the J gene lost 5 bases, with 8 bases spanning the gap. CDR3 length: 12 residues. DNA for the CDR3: TGTGCCAGCAGTTTTGCTACCCACGAGCAGTACTTC. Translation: CASSFATHEQYF.

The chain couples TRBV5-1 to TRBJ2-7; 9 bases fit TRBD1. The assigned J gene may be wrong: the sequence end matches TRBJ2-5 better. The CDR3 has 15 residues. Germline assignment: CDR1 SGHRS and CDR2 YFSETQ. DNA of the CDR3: TGCGCCAGCAGCACGGGACAGGGTCCCTCCGAGACCCAGTACTTC. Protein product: CASSTGQGPSETQYF.

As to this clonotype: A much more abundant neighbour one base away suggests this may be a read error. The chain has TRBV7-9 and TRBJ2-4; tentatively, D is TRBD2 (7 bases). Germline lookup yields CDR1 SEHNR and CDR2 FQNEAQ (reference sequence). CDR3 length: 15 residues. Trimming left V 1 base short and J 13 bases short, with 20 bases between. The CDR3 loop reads CASSLGGGHYNEQYF. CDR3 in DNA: TGTGCCAGCAGCTTAGGCGGGGGACATTACAATGAGCAGTACTTC.

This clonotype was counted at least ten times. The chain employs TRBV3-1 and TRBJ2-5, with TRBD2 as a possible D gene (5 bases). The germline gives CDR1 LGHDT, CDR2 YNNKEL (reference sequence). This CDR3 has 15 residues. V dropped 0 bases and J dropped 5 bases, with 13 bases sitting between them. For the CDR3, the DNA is TGTGCCAGCAGCCAAGACTGGGGAGCTGGGGAGACCCAGTACTTC. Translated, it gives CASSQDWGAGETQYF.

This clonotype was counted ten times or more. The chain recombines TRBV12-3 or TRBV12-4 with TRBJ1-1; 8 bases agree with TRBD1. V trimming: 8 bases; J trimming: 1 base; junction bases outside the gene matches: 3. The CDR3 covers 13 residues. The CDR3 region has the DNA TGTGCCAGCGGAGACAGGGGGAACACTGAAGCTTTCTTT. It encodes CASGDRGNTEAFF.

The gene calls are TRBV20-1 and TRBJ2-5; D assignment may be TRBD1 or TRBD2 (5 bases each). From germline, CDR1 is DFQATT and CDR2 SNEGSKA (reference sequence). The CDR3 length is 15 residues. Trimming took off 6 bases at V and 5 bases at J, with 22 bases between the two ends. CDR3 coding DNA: TGCAGTGCATACGACATTGGGGGAAGGGGCGAGACCCAGTACTTC. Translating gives CSAYDIGGRGETQYF.

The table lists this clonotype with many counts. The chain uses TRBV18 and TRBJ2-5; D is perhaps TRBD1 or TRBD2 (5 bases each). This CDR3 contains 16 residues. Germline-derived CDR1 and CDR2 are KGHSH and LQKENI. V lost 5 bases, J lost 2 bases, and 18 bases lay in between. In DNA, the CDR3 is TGTGCCAGCTCAGTCCGGGACCCAAAAATACAAGAGACCCAGTACTTC. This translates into CASSVRDPKIQETQYF. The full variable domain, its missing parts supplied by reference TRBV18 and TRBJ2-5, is NAGVMQNPRHLVRRRGQEARLRCSPMKGHSHVYWYRQLPEEGLKFMVYLQKENIIDESGMPKERFSAEFPKEGPSILRIQQVVRGDSAAYFCASSVRDPKIQETQYFGPGTRLLVL.

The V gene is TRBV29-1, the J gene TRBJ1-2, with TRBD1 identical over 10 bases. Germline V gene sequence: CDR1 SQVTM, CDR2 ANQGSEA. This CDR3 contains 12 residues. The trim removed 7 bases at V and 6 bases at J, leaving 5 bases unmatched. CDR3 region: CSGFDRGHGYTF. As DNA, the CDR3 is TGCAGCGGCTTCGACAGGGGGCATGGCTACACCTTC.

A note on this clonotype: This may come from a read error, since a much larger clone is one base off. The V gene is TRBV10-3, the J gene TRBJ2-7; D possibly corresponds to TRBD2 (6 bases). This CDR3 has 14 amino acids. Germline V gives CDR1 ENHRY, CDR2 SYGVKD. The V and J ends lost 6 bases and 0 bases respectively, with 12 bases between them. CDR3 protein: CAIREPGLSYEQYF. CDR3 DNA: TGTGCCATCAGGGAACCGGGACTCTCCTACGAGCAGTACTTC.

The CDR3 region has the DNA TGTGCCAGCAGCGTAGCTCCAATGAACACTGAAGCTTTCTTT. Translating it yields CASSVAPMNTEAFF. The V gene is TRBV9, the J gene TRBJ1-1; D remains unclear. Germline V gives CDR1 SGDLS, CDR2 YYNGEE. V dropped 0 bases and J dropped 0 bases, with 6 bases sitting between them. The CDR3 covers 14 residues.

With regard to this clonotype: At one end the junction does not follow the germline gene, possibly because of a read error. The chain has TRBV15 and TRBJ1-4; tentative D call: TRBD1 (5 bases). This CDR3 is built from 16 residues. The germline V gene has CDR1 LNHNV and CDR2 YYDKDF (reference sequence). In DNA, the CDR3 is TGTGCCACCAGCAGGAATGGTGACAGATCAGGTGAAAAACGGTTTTTT. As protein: CATSRNGDRSGEKRFF.

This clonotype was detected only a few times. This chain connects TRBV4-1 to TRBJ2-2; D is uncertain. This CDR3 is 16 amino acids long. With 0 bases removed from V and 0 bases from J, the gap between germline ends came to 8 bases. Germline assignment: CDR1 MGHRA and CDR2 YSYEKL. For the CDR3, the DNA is TGCGCCAGCAGCCAAGAGGAACGATCGAACACCGGGGAGCTGTTTTTT. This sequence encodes CASSQEERSNTGELFF.

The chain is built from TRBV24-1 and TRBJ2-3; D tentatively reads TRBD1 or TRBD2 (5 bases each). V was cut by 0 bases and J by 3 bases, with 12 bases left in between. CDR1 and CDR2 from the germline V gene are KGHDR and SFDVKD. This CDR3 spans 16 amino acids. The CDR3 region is CATSDLEFGGTDTQYF. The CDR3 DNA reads TGTGCCACCAGTGATTTGGAGTTTGGGGGTACAGATACGCAGTATTTT.

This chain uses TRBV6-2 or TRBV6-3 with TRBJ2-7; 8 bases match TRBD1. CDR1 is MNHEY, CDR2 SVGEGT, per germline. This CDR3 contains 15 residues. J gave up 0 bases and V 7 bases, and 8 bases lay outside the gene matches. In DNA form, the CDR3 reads TGTGCCAGCATGGGTGACAGGGGTAACTCCTACGAGCAGTACTTC. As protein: CASMGDRGNSYEQYF.

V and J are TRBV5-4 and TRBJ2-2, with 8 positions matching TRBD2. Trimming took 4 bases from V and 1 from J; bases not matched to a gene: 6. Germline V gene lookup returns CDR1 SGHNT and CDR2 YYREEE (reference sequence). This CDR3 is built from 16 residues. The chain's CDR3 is CASSRSSGGNTGELFF. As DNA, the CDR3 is TGTGCCAGCAGCCGGTCCAGCGGGGGGAACACCGGGGAGCTGTTTTTT.

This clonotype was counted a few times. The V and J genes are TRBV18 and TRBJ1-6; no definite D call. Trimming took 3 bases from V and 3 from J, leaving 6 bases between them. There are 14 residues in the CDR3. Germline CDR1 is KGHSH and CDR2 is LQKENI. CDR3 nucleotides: TGTGCCAGCTCACCCGACTACTATAATTCACCCCTCCACTTT. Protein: CASSPDYYNSPLHF.

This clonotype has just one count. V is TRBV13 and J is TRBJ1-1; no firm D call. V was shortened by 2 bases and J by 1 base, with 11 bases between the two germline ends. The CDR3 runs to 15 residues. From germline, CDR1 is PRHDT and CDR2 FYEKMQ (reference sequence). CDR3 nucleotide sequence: TGTGCCAGCAGCTTACGCCCCTTGGGGAACACTGAAGCTTTCTTT. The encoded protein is CASSLRPLGNTEAFF.

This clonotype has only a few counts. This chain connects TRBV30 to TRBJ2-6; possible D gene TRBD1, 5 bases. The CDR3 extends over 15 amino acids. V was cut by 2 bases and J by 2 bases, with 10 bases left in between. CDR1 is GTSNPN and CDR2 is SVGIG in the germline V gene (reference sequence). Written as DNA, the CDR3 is TGTGCCTGGAGTCAGGGAAACCCTGGGGCCAACGTCCTGACTTTC. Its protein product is CAWSQGNPGANVLTF.

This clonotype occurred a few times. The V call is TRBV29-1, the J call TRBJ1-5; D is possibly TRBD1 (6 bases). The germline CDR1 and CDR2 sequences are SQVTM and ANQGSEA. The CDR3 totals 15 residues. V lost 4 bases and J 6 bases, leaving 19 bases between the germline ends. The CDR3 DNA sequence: TGCAGCGTTGGGGCCGGGGGCGGCTTTGGTCAGCCCCAGCATTTT. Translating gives CSVGAGGGFGQPQHF.

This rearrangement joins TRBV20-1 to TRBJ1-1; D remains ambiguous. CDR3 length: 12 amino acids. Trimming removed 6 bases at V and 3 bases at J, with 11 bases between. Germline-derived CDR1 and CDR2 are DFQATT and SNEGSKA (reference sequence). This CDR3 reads CSAQRGYTEAFF. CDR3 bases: TGCAGTGCCCAACGCGGGTACACTGAAGCTTTCTTT.